This TCR beta chain derives from a study of patients and donors after allogeneic stem cell transplantation. TCRdb re-analysed the RT-PCR reads in MiXCR, keeping a single row per CDR3 protein. This sample yields hundreds of thousands of distinct CDR3 sequences, of which roughly 17% are seen a single time; 7% to 7.5% belongs to the top ten. CDR3 length: 15 residues. Germline V CDR1 and CDR2: SGDLS, YYNGEE. V lost 4 bases and J lost 5; bases outside the gene matches: 7. This TCR derives from a human donor who was either an allogeneic HSCT recipient or a stem cell or donor lymphocyte infusion donor (not recorded which). It is not recorded whose cells these are; they may come from a transplant donor. Input material: blood, either unsorted or a sorted T cell fraction (not recorded which). The V and J genes are TRBV9 and TRBJ2-3; 10 nucleotides line up with TRBD2. CDR3 region: CASSPRGLARDTQYF. The CDR3 coding sequence is TGTGCCAGCAGCCCCCGGGGACTAGCGAGAGATACGCAGTATTTT.